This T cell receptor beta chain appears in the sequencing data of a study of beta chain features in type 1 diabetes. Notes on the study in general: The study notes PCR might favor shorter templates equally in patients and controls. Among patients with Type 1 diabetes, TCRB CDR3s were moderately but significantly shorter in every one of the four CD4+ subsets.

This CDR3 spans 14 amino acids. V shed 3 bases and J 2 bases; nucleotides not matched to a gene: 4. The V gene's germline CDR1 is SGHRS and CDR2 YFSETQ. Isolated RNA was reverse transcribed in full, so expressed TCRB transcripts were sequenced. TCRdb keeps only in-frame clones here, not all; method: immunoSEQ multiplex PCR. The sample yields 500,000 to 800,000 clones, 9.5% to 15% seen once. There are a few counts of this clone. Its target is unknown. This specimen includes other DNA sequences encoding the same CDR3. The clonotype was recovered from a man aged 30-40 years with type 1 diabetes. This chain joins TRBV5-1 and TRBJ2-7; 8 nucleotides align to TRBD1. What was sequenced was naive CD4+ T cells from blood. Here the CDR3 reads CASSSGQETYEQYF. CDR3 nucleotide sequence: TGCGCCAGCAGCTCGGGACAGGAAACCTACGAGCAGTACTTC.